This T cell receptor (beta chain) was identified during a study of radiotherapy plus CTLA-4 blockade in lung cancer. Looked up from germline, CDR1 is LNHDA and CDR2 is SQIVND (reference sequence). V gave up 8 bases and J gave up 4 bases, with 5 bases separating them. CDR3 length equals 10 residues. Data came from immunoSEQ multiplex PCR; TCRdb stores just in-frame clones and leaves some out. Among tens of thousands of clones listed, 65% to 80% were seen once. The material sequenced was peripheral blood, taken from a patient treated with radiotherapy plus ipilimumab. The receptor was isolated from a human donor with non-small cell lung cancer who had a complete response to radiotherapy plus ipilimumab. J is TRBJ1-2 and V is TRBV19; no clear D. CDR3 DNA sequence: TGTGCCAGTCGAGGCTATGGCTACACCTTC. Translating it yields CASRGYGYTF.